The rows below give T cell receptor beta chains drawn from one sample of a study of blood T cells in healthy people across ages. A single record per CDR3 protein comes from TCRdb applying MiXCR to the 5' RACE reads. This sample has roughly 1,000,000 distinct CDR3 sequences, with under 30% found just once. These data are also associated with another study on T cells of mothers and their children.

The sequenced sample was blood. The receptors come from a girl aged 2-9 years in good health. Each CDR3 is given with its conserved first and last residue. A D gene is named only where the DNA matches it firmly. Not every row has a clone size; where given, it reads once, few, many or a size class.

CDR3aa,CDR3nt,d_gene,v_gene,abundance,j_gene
CASSSRGPASGTTYNEQFF,TGCGCCAGCAGCTCCAGAGGACCCGCATCCGGGACGACATACAATGAGCAGTTCTTC,-,TRBV5-1,-,TRBJ2-1
CASSESTGLRVEQYF,TGTGCCAGCAGTGAATCGACAGGGCTGAGAGTCGAGCAGTACTTC,TRBD1,TRBV25-1,few,TRBJ2-7
CASSEAGQEINEQFF,TGTGCCAGCAGTGAAGCCGGACAGGAGATCAATGAGCAGTTCTTC,TRBD1,TRBV2,-,TRBJ2-1
CSVVGTGYTGELFF,TGCAGCGTTGTAGGGACAGGGTACACCGGGGAGCTGTTTTTT,TRBD1,TRBV29-1,-,TRBJ2-2
CSAILAGGPNEQFF,TGCAGTGCTATACTAGCGGGAGGCCCCAATGAGCAGTTCTTC,TRBD2,TRBV20-1,-,TRBJ2-1
CASSLGPSGSADTQYF,TGTGCCAGCAGCTTAGGCCCTAGCGGGAGCGCAGATACGCAGTATTTT,TRBD2,TRBV7-2,-,TRBJ2-3
CASSRQGGTGELFF,TGTGCCAGCAGCCGACAGGGGGGGACCGGGGAGCTGTTTTTT,TRBD1,TRBV3-1,-,TRBJ2-2
CASSFGRRQYNEQFF,TGTGCCAGCAGTTTCGGTCGGAGACAGTACAATGAGCAGTTCTTC,-,TRBV12-3/TRBV12-4,-,TRBJ2-1
CASSGETGTPDTQYF,TGTGCCAGCAGTGGCGAGACAGGGACTCCAGATACGCAGTATTTT,-,TRBV2,few,TRBJ2-3
CSVPGLAGGNEQFF,TGCAGCGTCCCCGGACTAGCTGGGGGAAATGAGCAGTTCTTC,TRBD2,TRBV29-1,-,TRBJ2-1
CASSSLPPQGGEKLFF,TGTGCCAGCAGCTCACTCCCACCACAGGGAGGTGAAAAACTGTTTTTT,-,TRBV7-9,-,TRBJ1-4
CASSLTATSGRGWDTQYF,TGTGCCAGCAGCCTTACTGCGACTAGCGGGAGAGGTTGGGATACGCAGTATTTT,TRBD2,TRBV11-2,few,TRBJ2-3
CSVEDPDSPRVAPYF,TGCAGCGTTGAAGATCCTGACTCGCCAAGGGTGGCGCCATATTTT,-,TRBV29-1,-,TRBJ2-3
CSARDWADTQYF,TGCAGTGCTAGAGATTGGGCAGATACGCAGTATTTT,-,TRBV20-1,-,TRBJ2-3
CASSLTKTQYF,TGTGCCAGCAGCTTGACGAAGACCCAGTACTTC,-,TRBV7-4,few,TRBJ2-5
CASINNARTGSYEQYF,TGCGCCAGCATAAACAATGCGAGGACAGGTTCATACGAGCAGTACTTC,TRBD1,TRBV10-2,-,TRBJ2-7
CAISDHLAEQYF,TGTGCCATCAGTGACCACCTAGCCGAGCAGTACTTC,-,TRBV10-3,-,TRBJ2-7
CASRRDTYTEAFF,TGTGCCAGCAGGCGGGACACCTACACTGAAGCTTTCTTT,-,TRBV6-5,-,TRBJ1-1
CASSYVGGSTDTQYF,TGTGCCAGCAGTTACGTGGGGGGTAGCACAGATACGCAGTATTTT,-,TRBV6-6,few,TRBJ2-3
CASSVSMTNYGYTF,TGTGCCAGCAGTGTATCAATGACTAACTATGGCTACACCTTC,-,TRBV6-6,few,TRBJ1-2
CASSYGTLGQETQYF,TGTGCCAGCAGTTACGGGACCCTCGGGCAAGAGACCCAGTACTTC,-,TRBV6-5,-,TRBJ2-5
CASSQAVGDLSNQPQHF,TGTGCCAGCAGCCAGGCGGTAGGTGACCTTAGCAATCAGCCCCAGCATTTT,-,TRBV12-3/TRBV12-4,-,TRBJ1-5
CASSVEGGSSTDTQYF,TGTGCCAGCAGCGTAGAGGGCGGGTCGAGCACAGATACGCAGTATTTT,-,TRBV9,few,TRBJ2-3
CSAIPFAIGTDTQYF,TGCAGTGCTATTCCTTTCGCGATCGGCACAGATACGCAGTATTTT,-,TRBV20-1,few,TRBJ2-3
CASRRGDTGEFYEQYF,TGTGCCAGCAGGCGGGGAGATACCGGCGAGTTCTACGAGCAGTACTTC,-,TRBV9,-,TRBJ2-7
CASSQNYGQGAHRETQYF,TGTGCCAGCAGCCAAAATTATGGCCAAGGGGCCCATCGGGAGACCCAGTACTTC,-,TRBV7-9,-,TRBJ2-5
CASSDEIAGGPEQYF,TGTGCCAGCAGTGACGAAATAGCGGGGGGGCCCGAGCAGTACTTC,TRBD2,TRBV6-1,few,TRBJ2-7
CASSGYSGTSNHEQYF,TGCGCCAGCAGCGGTTACTCCGGGACTAGCAACCACGAGCAGTACTTC,TRBD2,TRBV4-1,few,TRBJ2-7
CASSLAGTAYYGYTF,TGTGCCAGCAGCTTAGCGGGGACGGCATACTATGGCTACACCTTC,-,TRBV11-1,few,TRBJ1-2
CASSSHTPTNEKLFF,TGTGCCAGCAGTTCCCACACCCCAACTAATGAAAAACTGTTTTTT,-,TRBV12-3/TRBV12-4,-,TRBJ1-4
CASSLWLGGNNEQFF,TGTGCCAGCAGCTTATGGTTGGGAGGCAACAATGAGCAGTTCTTC,-,TRBV11-2,-,TRBJ2-1
CASSYRPGQSIAIYQPQHF,TGTGCCAGCAGTTATCGGCCCGGACAGTCTATAGCCATTTATCAGCCCCAGCATTTT,-,TRBV6-2/TRBV6-3,few,TRBJ1-5
CASSYGGQTTDTQYF,TGTGCCAGCAGTTACGGGGGACAGACTACAGATACGCAGTATTTT,TRBD1,TRBV6-2/TRBV6-3,-,TRBJ2-3
CASTPRGGTQYF,TGTGCCAGTACCCCCAGGGGGGGTACGCAGTATTTT,-,TRBV19,-,TRBJ2-3
CAISVLPASGEDEQETQYF,TGTGCCATCAGTGTCTTACCCGCGTCGGGAGAGGACGAACAAGAGACCCAGTACTTC,-,TRBV10-3,-,TRBJ2-5
CASSFNKGQSNYGYTF,TGTGCCAGCAGCTTCAACAAAGGACAGTCCAACTATGGCTACACCTTC,-,TRBV7-2,-,TRBJ1-2
CSVQRALSSDEQYF,TGCAGCGTGCAGAGGGCCCTTTCCTCGGACGAGCAGTACTTC,-,TRBV29-1,-,TRBJ2-7
CASSLMGLAGGETQYF,TGTGCCAGCAGTTTGATGGGGCTAGCGGGAGGAGAGACCCAGTACTTC,TRBD2,TRBV12-3/TRBV12-4,few,TRBJ2-5
CASSFFISGTNTEAFF,TGTGCCAGCAGCTTTTTTATCTCGGGAACCAACACTGAAGCTTTCTTT,-,TRBV7-9,few,TRBJ1-1
CASSIGTISGANVLTF,TGTGCCAGCAGCATTGGGACTATCTCTGGGGCCAACGTCCTGACTTTC,TRBD2,TRBV5-6,-,TRBJ2-6
CASSLIAGGGASYNEQFF,TGTGCCAGCAGCTTAATAGCGGGAGGGGGGGCCTCCTACAATGAGCAGTTCTTC,TRBD2,TRBV11-1,-,TRBJ2-1
CASSFSGQEYNEQFF,TGTGCCAGCAGCTTTTCGGGACAGGAGTACAATGAGCAGTTCTTC,TRBD1,TRBV7-2,few,TRBJ2-1
CASSLPTSDTQYF,TGCGCCAGCAGCTTACCTACTAGCGATACGCAGTATTTT,-,TRBV5-1,-,TRBJ2-3
CASSFGRAGFNEKLFF,TGTGCCAGCAGTTTCGGCAGGGCCGGATTTAATGAAAAACTGTTTTTT,-,TRBV28,few,TRBJ1-4
CASKSGQGVGVTEAFF,TGTGCCAGCAAATCTGGCCAGGGCGTGGGTGTCACTGAAGCTTTCTTT,-,TRBV7-9,-,TRBJ1-1
CSARNNPSNSNQPQHF,TGCAGTGCTAGAAATAACCCTTCCAATAGCAATCAGCCCCAGCATTTT,-,TRBV20-1,-,TRBJ1-5
CASMELGSNEQFF,TGTGCCAGCATGGAACTAGGCTCCAATGAGCAGTTCTTC,-,TRBV27,few,TRBJ2-1
CASSFSGGNIQYF,TGTGCCAGCAGCTTCTCGGGGGGAAACATTCAGTACTTC,TRBD2,TRBV7-2,-,TRBJ2-4
CSVEEVRLAMYNEQFF,TGCAGCGTTGAAGAAGTGAGGCTAGCGATGTACAATGAGCAGTTCTTC,-,TRBV29-1,-,TRBJ2-1
CASSWAGEDSPLHF,TGCGCCAGCAGCTGGGCCGGAGAGGATTCACCCCTCCACTTT,-,TRBV5-1,-,TRBJ1-6
CSAGAPLINEQFF,TGCAGCGCTGGGGCTCCCCTTATCAATGAGCAGTTCTTC,-,TRBV29-1,-,TRBJ2-1
CARPQGNTIYF,TGTGCCAGACCGCAGGGAAACACCATATATTTT,-,TRBV12-3/TRBV12-4,-,TRBJ1-3